Listed below are T cell receptor beta chains from one sample, sequenced in a study of human T cells and chemical hapten exposure. From the RACE reads, TCRdb called clonotypes with MiXCR, one entry per CDR3 protein. The repertoire holds tens of thousands of distinct CDR3 sequences, with approximately 7% as singletons. Sequences were derived from whole blood, sampled in connection with sensitization to the hapten diphenylcyclopropenone (DPC). The receptors here all came from a woman in her 30s with alopecia areata. Some clones in this sample may be carry-over from other donors' samples. The conserved cysteine and the conserved F or W are not part of the CDR3 here. Each record gives: J gene, V gene, clone size, D gene, CDR3 protein. The D gene is left open where the match is weak. A clone size is listed for some rows: how often the clone was seen (once, few, many), or a class if it is expanded.

J gene: TRBJ1-6; V gene: TRBV29-1; clone size: many; D gene: NA; CDR3 protein: SVKSTPNSPLH
J gene: TRBJ2-3; V gene: TRBV9; clone size: many; D gene: TRBD1; CDR3 protein: ASSVYGTGGTDTQY
J gene: TRBJ2-5; V gene: TRBV2; clone size: many; D gene: NA; CDR3 protein: ASSEASGPGEETQY
J gene: TRBJ1-1; V gene: TRBV20-1; clone size: NA; D gene: TRBD1; CDR3 protein: SASLTGCCTEAF
J gene: TRBJ2-3; V gene: TRBV15; clone size: many; D gene: TRBD1; CDR3 protein: ATSRGRGTDTDTQY
J gene: TRBJ1-1; V gene: TRBV20-1; clone size: few; D gene: NA; CDR3 protein: SASQGITEAF
J gene: TRBJ2-2; V gene: TRBV5-4; clone size: many; D gene: TRBD2; CDR3 protein: ASSFSASGTGELF
J gene: TRBJ2-2; V gene: TRBV20-1; clone size: few; D gene: NA; CDR3 protein: SARLAYTGELF
J gene: TRBJ2-4; V gene: TRBV18; clone size: many; D gene: TRBD1; CDR3 protein: ASSPDRVGQY
J gene: TRBJ1-1; V gene: TRBV20-1; clone size: many; D gene: NA; CDR3 protein: SASEFFRGPRNTEAF
J gene: TRBJ1-1; V gene: TRBV19; clone size: many; D gene: TRBD1; CDR3 protein: ASRGTGTMNTEAF
J gene: TRBJ2-1; V gene: TRBV11-2; clone size: NA; D gene: NA; CDR3 protein: ASSLGGGDYNEQF
J gene: TRBJ2-3; V gene: TRBV29-1; clone size: many; D gene: NA; CDR3 protein: SVEGGSDTQY
J gene: TRBJ1-1; V gene: TRBV20-1; clone size: NA; D gene: TRBD1; CDR3 protein: SARTGGGLYTEAF
J gene: TRBJ2-3; V gene: TRBV27; clone size: many; D gene: NA; CDR3 protein: ASMESGRPSQY
J gene: TRBJ1-6; V gene: TRBV6-1; clone size: many; D gene: TRBD1; CDR3 protein: ACTGQGAISSPLH
J gene: TRBJ2-3; V gene: TRBV20-1; clone size: many; D gene: TRBD2; CDR3 protein: SASASTSGGADTQY
J gene: TRBJ1-6; V gene: TRBV3-1; clone size: few; D gene: NA; CDR3 protein: ASRQGLSYNSPLH
J gene: TRBJ1-6; V gene: TRBV6-1; clone size: NA; D gene: NA; CDR3 protein: ASSVSQGSDSPLH
J gene: TRBJ2-3; V gene: TRBV20-1; clone size: many; D gene: NA; CDR3 protein: SARGTDTQY
J gene: TRBJ1-5; V gene: TRBV2; clone size: many; D gene: NA; CDR3 protein: ASSEEGPQH
J gene: TRBJ2-1; V gene: TRBV7-3; clone size: NA; D gene: NA; CDR3 protein: ASSLKSGQSLGNEQF
J gene: TRBJ2-1; V gene: TRBV12-3/TRBV12-4; clone size: many; D gene: TRBD2; CDR3 protein: ATDVLAGSYNEQF
J gene: TRBJ2-3; V gene: TRBV5-1; clone size: many; D gene: NA; CDR3 protein: ASSLGGTDTQY
J gene: TRBJ1-2; V gene: TRBV12-3/TRBV12-4; clone size: few; D gene: TRBD1; CDR3 protein: ASSQSGTGPNGYT
J gene: TRBJ1-4; V gene: TRBV4-1; clone size: many; D gene: TRBD1; CDR3 protein: ASSQDIGTGQVEKLF
J gene: TRBJ2-2; V gene: TRBV18; clone size: many; D gene: NA; CDR3 protein: ASSPTGQNTGELF
J gene: TRBJ2-3; V gene: TRBV6-5; clone size: many; D gene: TRBD2; CDR3 protein: ASSYGLAGGTDTQY
J gene: TRBJ2-5; V gene: TRBV20-1; clone size: NA; D gene: TRBD2; CDR3 protein: SARGASGETQY
J gene: TRBJ2-1; V gene: TRBV19; clone size: few; D gene: NA; CDR3 protein: ASRKGGRGDNEQF
J gene: TRBJ1-1; V gene: TRBV18; clone size: many; D gene: TRBD1; CDR3 protein: ASSPLRQGADTEAF
J gene: TRBJ2-6; V gene: TRBV3-1; clone size: many; D gene: TRBD1; CDR3 protein: ASSHLTQGALLSGANVLT
J gene: TRBJ1-6; V gene: TRBV7-9; clone size: many; D gene: NA; CDR3 protein: ASSLHTDNSPLH
J gene: TRBJ1-1; V gene: TRBV3-1; clone size: NA; D gene: NA; CDR3 protein: ASSPGGPRGEAF
J gene: TRBJ1-5; V gene: TRBV4-2; clone size: many; D gene: NA; CDR3 protein: ASSQEAWDPQH
J gene: TRBJ1-1; V gene: TRBV5-1; clone size: few; D gene: NA; CDR3 protein: ASSSTGSSYSNTEAF
J gene: TRBJ2-3; V gene: TRBV18; clone size: NA; D gene: NA; CDR3 protein: ASSPSYADVGFADTQY
J gene: TRBJ1-2; V gene: TRBV10-3; clone size: many; D gene: TRBD1; CDR3 protein: AISSRDRGRNYGYT
J gene: TRBJ1-1; V gene: TRBV11-2; clone size: many; D gene: NA; CDR3 protein: ASSSSTVNTEAF
J gene: TRBJ1-1; V gene: TRBV2; clone size: NA; D gene: TRBD1; CDR3 protein: ASRQGSPEAF
J gene: TRBJ2-6; V gene: TRBV13; clone size: many; D gene: TRBD1; CDR3 protein: ASSPQGELPSGANVLT
J gene: TRBJ2-5; V gene: TRBV29-1; clone size: NA; D gene: NA; CDR3 protein: SGYISQETQY
J gene: TRBJ1-6; V gene: TRBV6-5; clone size: NA; D gene: TRBD1; CDR3 protein: ASSPDRVDYNSPLH
J gene: TRBJ2-2; V gene: TRBV20-1; clone size: many; D gene: NA; CDR3 protein: SASAGQGSTGELF
J gene: TRBJ1-1; V gene: TRBV6-5; clone size: few; D gene: NA; CDR3 protein: ASSMEVVRSVEAF
J gene: TRBJ2-1; V gene: TRBV4-2; clone size: many; D gene: NA; CDR3 protein: ASSQEDLRTGQF
J gene: TRBJ2-4; V gene: TRBV5-1; clone size: many; D gene: NA; CDR3 protein: ASSLALTGTRNIQY
J gene: TRBJ1-2; V gene: TRBV3-1; clone size: many; D gene: NA; CDR3 protein: ASSQDVALNYGYT
J gene: TRBJ1-2; V gene: TRBV13; clone size: few; D gene: TRBD1; CDR3 protein: ASSLEKDRIGYT
J gene: TRBJ2-3; V gene: TRBV3-1; clone size: many; D gene: TRBD2; CDR3 protein: ASSQDTSGGTDTQY
J gene: TRBJ1-5; V gene: TRBV20-1; clone size: NA; D gene: NA; CDR3 protein: SARDGRGGNQPQH
J gene: TRBJ1-2; V gene: TRBV12-3/TRBV12-4; clone size: many; D gene: NA; CDR3 protein: ASSLVLDGYT
J gene: TRBJ2-7; V gene: TRBV5-1; clone size: many; D gene: NA; CDR3 protein: ASSLERADEQY